This record looks at one TCR beta chain sequence and its context. Original processing notes: Amplification with reference gene primers provided the estimates of nucleated cell counts. The repertoire was sequenced with immunoSEQ multiplex PCR; TCRdb's copy has only in-frame clones and lacks some. D and trimming come from the DNA, and the V and J calls and clone size come from that table. The repertoire holds more than 15,000 clones, with 81% as singletons. V shed 2 bases and J shed 5 bases, with 18 bases lying between them. The germline CDR1 and CDR2 sequences are GTSNPN and SVGIG (reference sequence). The CDR3 runs to 16 residues. This entry belongs to a study of blood T cell repertoires in COVID-19. Study background: Sites across the United States, Italy and Spain contributed samples from acute and convalescent COVID-19. From T cells, B-cell-depleted T cells, or PBMCs came the material, which was cDNA or gDNA.

The sequencing sample was made of peripheral blood. The V gene is TRBV30, the J gene TRBJ2-2; D might be TRBD2 (6 bases). The sequence was collected from a man aged 35-49 years with active or convalescent COVID-19. The CDR3 reads CAWSLGVGAGTGELFF. The CDR3 DNA follows: TGTGCCTGGAGTCTGGGAGTCGGGGCGGGAACCGGGGAGCTGTTTTTT.